These 29 T cell receptor beta chains share one sample of origin, sequenced in a study of patients and donors after allogeneic stem cell transplantation. A single record per CDR3 protein comes from TCRdb applying MiXCR to the RT-PCR reads. This sample yields approximately 1,600 distinct CDR3 sequences, of which around 7.2% are seen a single time; less than 20% belongs to the top ten. Sequenced: blood, either unsorted or a sorted T cell fraction (not recorded which). The receptors stem from a human donor who was either an allogeneic HSCT recipient or a stem cell or donor lymphocyte infusion donor (not recorded which). It is not recorded whose cells these are; they may come from a transplant donor.

This rearrangement joins TRBV3-1 to TRBJ2-7, with unresolved D. The CDR3 spans 14 residues. Trimming took off 1 base at V and 2 bases at J, with 9 bases between the two ends. Looked up from germline, CDR1 is LGHDT and CDR2 is YNNKEL (reference sequence). The CDR3 DNA sequence: TGTGCCAGCAGCCAAGGTACAAGCGCCTACGAGCAGTACTTC. Amino acids: CASSQGTSAYEQYF.

V gene TRBV1 combines with J gene TRBJ2-3. TRBV1 counts as a pseudogene. The length of the CDR3 is 10 residues. DNA for the CDR3: TGCACCAGCAGCCGGGGTACGCAGTATTTT. It specifies CTSSRGTQYF.

This clonotype qualifies as medium-sized. The CDR3 here is CASSTRDTGNTIYF. CDR3 nucleotides: TGTGCCAGCAGCACCCGGGACACAGGAAACACCATATATTTT. The chain carries TRBV9 and TRBJ1-3, with a weak D call TRBD1 (6 bases). V dropped 4 bases and J dropped 4 bases, with 12 bases sitting between them. This CDR3 region has 14 residues. Germline V CDR1 and CDR2: SGDLS, YYNGEE.

This clonotype is classed as large (0.1 to 1%). This chain connects TRBV20-1 to TRBJ2-7; D is unclear. The CDR3 is made up of 12 amino acids. V lost 0 bases and J lost 4, with 7 bases in between. The germline CDR1 and CDR2 sequences are DFQATT and SNEGSKA (reference sequence). The CDR3 DNA reads TGCAGTGCTAGAGATAACGGGTACGAGCAGTACTTC. Its protein is CSARDNGYEQYF.

This clonotype occurred a few times. This sequence joins TRBV6-1 and TRBJ1-2, with D unresolved. This CDR3 has 13 residues. V was cut by 5 bases and J by 8 bases, with 15 bases left in between. In germline, CDR1 is MNHNS, CDR2 SASEGT. The CDR3 DNA reads as TGTGCCAGCAGTCTCGAGGACTCGAGAGGCTACACCTTC. It encodes CASSLEDSRGYTF.

This clonotype was picked up a small number of times. The gene calls are TRBV6-6 and TRBJ2-3, with 10 bases identical to TRBD2. The CDR3 is 17 residues long. Germline CDR1 is MNHNY and CDR2 is SVGAGI (reference sequence). Losses at the gene ends were 8 bases for V and 1 base for J; bases not matched to a gene: 12. The CDR3 DNA reads TGTGCCAGCGCCCCGCCTAGCGGGGGTGAGGGCACAGATACGCAGTATTTT. Residues: CASAPPSGGEGTDTQYF.

In its sample, this clonotype was seen a few times. The V call is TRBV6-5, the J call TRBJ1-1; tentative D call: TRBD1 (6 bases). The V end lost 8 bases, the J end lost 4 bases, and 23 bases lay between the germline ends. Per the germline V gene, CDR1 is MNHEY and CDR2 is SVGAGI. There are 16 residues in the CDR3. In DNA, the CDR3 is TGTGCCAGCGAGCGAGCATTTCGGGGGCTGGGCACTGAAGCTTTCTTT. Encoded protein: CASERAFRGLGTEAFF.

The chain carries TRBV7-2 and TRBJ1-6; TRBD1 might be the D (5 bases). Germline assignment: CDR1 SGHTA and CDR2 FQGNSA. V dropped 5 bases and J dropped 4 bases, with 12 bases sitting between them. The CDR3 length is 15 residues. CDR3 residues: CASSTAGGYNSPLHF. The CDR3, as DNA: TGTGCCAGCAGCACAGCGGGGGGATATAATTCACCCCTCCACTTT.

This clonotype rates as large. This rearrangement joins TRBV11-2 to TRBJ2-3; TRBD1 aligns across 8 bases. Losses at the gene ends were 5 bases for V and 5 bases for J; bases not matched to a gene: 9. Germline CDR1 reads SGHAT; CDR2 reads FQNNGV. CDR3 size: 15 residues. CDR3 loop: CASSRAGGEVDTQYF. DNA of the CDR3: TGTGCCAGCAGCCGGGCAGGGGGCGAGGTAGATACGCAGTATTTT.

The chain couples TRBV5-1 to TRBJ2-4, with D perhaps TRBD1 (5 bases). Germline V gene data show CDR1 as SGHRS and CDR2 as YFSETQ. The CDR3 has 14 residues. The germline V and J ends were trimmed by 2 bases and 6 bases, with 12 bases remaining between them. CDR3 sequence: CASSFMPGSNIQYF. CDR3 DNA sequence: TGCGCCAGCAGCTTTATGCCAGGGTCAAACATTCAGTACTTC.

This clonotype was recorded a few times. The rearrangement joins TRBV12-3 or TRBV12-4 to TRBJ2-1, with unresolved D. CDR3 size: 11 residues. Trimming pared 6 bases from V and 11 bases from J, leaving 11 bases between. The CDR3 region has the DNA TGTGCCAGCAGCACCTACCAACAGCAGTTCTTC. Amino acids: CASSTYQQQFF.

This clonotype rates as medium-sized (0.01 to 0.1%). V is TRBV7-6 and J is TRBJ2-3, with TRBD2 identical over 11 bases. Germline-derived CDR1 and CDR2 are SGHVS and FNYEAQ. This CDR3 comprises 16 residues. Trimming removed 5 bases from V and 0 bases from J; junction bases left unmatched: 4. CDR3 in DNA: TGTGCCAGCAGCCCACGGACTAGCGGGAGCACAGATACGCAGTATTTT. This encodes CASSPRTSGSTDTQYF.

This clonotype was recorded a few times. The rearrangement uses TRBV25-1 and TRBJ1-1, with a tentative D call TRBD1 (5 bases). V was shortened by 3 bases and J by 3 bases, with 14 bases between the two germline ends. Germline V CDR1 and CDR2: MGHDK, SYGVNS. This CDR3 comprises 15 residues. As DNA, the CDR3 is TGTGCCAGCAGTGACCGGGACCCTCGGGACACTGAAGCTTTCTTT. Its protein product is CASSDRDPRDTEAFF.

By share of the sample, this clonotype is large. The chain recombines TRBV3-1 with TRBJ2-7; D gene ambiguous. Germline CDR1 LGHDT, CDR2 YNNKEL (reference sequence). V lost 0 bases and J lost 3, with 0 bases in between. This CDR3 spans 11 amino acids. CDR3: CASSQDYEQYF. In nucleotides, the CDR3 is TGTGCCAGCAGCCAAGACTACGAGCAGTACTTC.

The chain uses TRBV10-2 and TRBJ1-1; D remains ambiguous. Trimming removed 4 bases from V and 1 base from J, with 7 bases in between. This CDR3 has 13 amino acids. From germline, CDR1 is WSHSY and CDR2 SAAADI. In nucleotides, the CDR3 is TGCGCCAGCAGTGTTTTGGGGAACACTGAAGCTTTCTTT. Its translation: CASSVLGNTEAFF.

This chain connects TRBV6-5 to TRBJ1-2; D ambiguous. CDR3 length: 14 amino acids. V was pared by 6 bases and J by 1 base, with 12 bases between. Germline-derived CDR1 and CDR2 are MNHEY and SVGAGI. CDR3 in DNA: TGTGCCAGCAGCAAGGCCCCCGATAACTATGGCTACACCTTC. It codes for CASSKAPDNYGYTF.

The gene calls are TRBV2 and TRBJ1-1, with 10 bases aligning to TRBD1. CDR1 is SNHLY, CDR2 FYNNEI, per germline. The junction had 3 bases not matched to a gene; V was cut back by 6 bases and J by 5 bases. The CDR3 has 13 residues. The CDR3 sequence: CASRVDRGTEAFF. In nucleotides, the CDR3 is TGTGCCAGCAGGGTGGACAGGGGGACTGAAGCTTTCTTT.

The chain carries TRBV20-1 and TRBJ1-2; D is unclear. The CDR3 totals 11 residues. Germline V gives CDR1 DFQATT, CDR2 SNEGSKA (reference sequence). V shed 5 bases and J shed 4 bases, with 8 bases lying between them. The CDR3 coding sequence is TGCAGTGCTTCCTGGAGCTATGGCTACACCTTC. Its protein is CSASWSYGYTF.

This rearrangement joins TRBV20-1 to TRBJ2-3; 8 bases are shared with TRBD2. Per the germline V gene, CDR1 is DFQATT and CDR2 is SNEGSKA (reference sequence). The length of the CDR3 is 14 residues. The ends lost 6 bases at V and 3 bases at J; junction bases unmatched: 8. Written as DNA, the CDR3 is TGCAGTGCGGTGCGGGGGGATAGTACAGATACGCAGTATTTT. Protein: CSAVRGDSTDTQYF.

By share, this clonotype ranks as large (0.1 to 1%). The chain uses TRBV7-2 and TRBJ2-3, with D unclear. This CDR3 has 15 residues. Per the germline V gene, CDR1 is SGHTA and CDR2 is FQGNSA. Trimming removed 4 bases at V and 4 bases at J, with 15 bases between. The DNA of the CDR3 is TGTGCCAGCAGCTCAGGTCGGTGGGCTGCAGATACGCAGTATTTT. Protein: CASSSGRWAADTQYF.

V and J are TRBV6-1 and TRBJ2-2, with 9 bases fitting TRBD1. The CDR3 sequence is 15 residues long. The germline V gene encodes CDR1 MNHNS and CDR2 SASEGT. Trimming at V came to 6 bases and at J to 2 bases, leaving 4 bases not matched to a gene. This chain's CDR3 is CASRRTGANTGELFF. The CDR3 nucleotides are TGTGCCAGCAGGCGGACAGGGGCTAACACCGGGGAGCTGTTTTTT.

This clonotype is termed medium-sized. The chain employs TRBV6-5 and TRBJ2-1, with TRBD2 identical over 10 bases. Germline V gene data show CDR1 as MNHEY and CDR2 as SVGAGI. The CDR3 has 17 amino acids. After removal of 5 bases from V and 4 bases from J, the junction contained 11 bases not matched to a gene. The CDR3, as DNA: TGTGCCAGCAGTCGCACAACGGGACTAGCGCCTTACAATGAGCAGTTCTTC. This codes for CASSRTTGLAPYNEQFF.

With regard to this clonotype: Relative to the germline gene, one junction end is altered; a read error may explain this. The CDR3 reads CASSLSGTSSF. CDR3 nucleotide sequence: TGTGCCAGCAGCTTATCCGGGACTAGCAGCTTC. This rearrangement joins TRBV11-2 to TRBJ2-7, with 9 bases that match TRBD2. Germline V gene sequence: CDR1 SGHAT, CDR2 FQNNGV. The CDR3 sequence is 11 residues long.

This clonotype turned up a few times. The chain couples TRBV16 to TRBJ1-4, with D possibly matching TRBD1 (5 bases). There are 13 residues in the CDR3. Trimming removed 2 bases from V and 7 bases from J, with 8 bases in between. The germline V gene has CDR1 KGHSY and CDR2 FQNENV. The CDR3 nucleotides read TGTGCCAGCAGCCAAGGGACGGGTGAAAAACTGTTTTTT. Protein product: CASSQGTGEKLFF.

The V and J genes are TRBV4-2 and TRBJ1-2; possibly TRBD1 for D (5 bases). Trimming removed 0 bases at V and 5 bases at J, with 10 bases between. Germline V gene data show CDR1 as LGHNA and CDR2 as YNFKEQ. The CDR3 is 14 amino acids. The CDR3 reads CASSQDTGGYGYTF. Here the CDR3 DNA reads TGTGCCAGCAGCCAAGATACCGGGGGTTATGGCTACACCTTC.

The chain is built from TRBV6-5 and TRBJ1-2, with TRBD1 as a possible D gene (5 bases). Trimming took off 8 bases at V and 4 bases at J, with 8 bases between the two ends. CDR3 length: 11 amino acids. Germline loops: CDR1 MNHEY, CDR2 SVGAGI. CDR3 protein: CASGGTYGYTF. DNA for the CDR3: TGTGCCAGCGGGGGGACCTATGGCTACACCTTC.

This clonotype is judged medium-sized. The chain links TRBV5-6 to TRBJ2-7; D unclear. Trimming shortened V by 1 base and J by 5 bases, and 4 bases separated the two germline ends. The length of the CDR3 is 11 residues. Germline V gene lookup returns CDR1 SGHDT and CDR2 YYEEEE. The chain's CDR3 is CASSLMDEQYF. The CDR3 DNA reads as TGTGCCAGCAGCTTGATGGACGAGCAGTACTTC.

The CDR3 DNA is TGCAGTGCTCCCCGACAGGGGTCTGGTAATCAGCCCCAGCATTTT. Translating it yields CSAPRQGSGNQPQHF. The V call is TRBV20-1, the J call TRBJ1-5; 8 positions agree with TRBD1. This CDR3 is 15 amino acids long. Germline V CDR1 and CDR2: DFQATT, SNEGSKA (reference sequence). The V and J ends lost 5 bases and 4 bases, in that order; junction bases with no gene match: 10.

In this sample, this clonotype is large. J is TRBJ2-4 and V is TRBV19; no reliable D call. There are 14 residues in the CDR3. V lost 5 bases, J lost 5 bases, and 13 bases lay in between. The V gene's germline CDR1 is LNHDA and CDR2 SQIVND (reference sequence). CDR3 sequence reads: CASSAWMAENIQYF. Here the CDR3 DNA reads TGTGCCAGTAGTGCCTGGATGGCGGAAAACATTCAGTACTTC.